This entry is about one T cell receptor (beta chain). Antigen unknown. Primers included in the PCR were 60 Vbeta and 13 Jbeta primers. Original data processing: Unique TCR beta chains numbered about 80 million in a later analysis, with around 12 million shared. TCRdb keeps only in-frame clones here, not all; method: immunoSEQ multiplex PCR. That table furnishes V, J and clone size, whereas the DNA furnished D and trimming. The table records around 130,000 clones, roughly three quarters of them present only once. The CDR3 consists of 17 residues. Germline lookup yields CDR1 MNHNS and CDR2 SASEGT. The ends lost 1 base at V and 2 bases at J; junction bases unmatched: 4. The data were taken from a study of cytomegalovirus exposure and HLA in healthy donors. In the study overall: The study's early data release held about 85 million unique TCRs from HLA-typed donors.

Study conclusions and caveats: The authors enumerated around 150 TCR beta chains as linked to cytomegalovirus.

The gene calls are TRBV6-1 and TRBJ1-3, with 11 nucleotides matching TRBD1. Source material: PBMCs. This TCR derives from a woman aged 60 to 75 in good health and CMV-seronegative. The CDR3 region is CASSEERTGGTGNTIYF. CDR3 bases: TGTGCCAGCAGTGAAGAGCGGACAGGGGGCACTGGAAACACCATATATTTT.